Following are 12 T cell receptor beta chains from one sample sequenced in a study of follicular helper T cells after annual influenza vaccination. Indicated time point: 2014-2015 season, pre-vaccination. The data were produced by immunoSEQ multiplex PCR, yet TCRdb's version contains in-frame clones alone and is incomplete. The profile shows approximately 12,000 clones, 78% of them singletons. Sample: CXCR5- memory CD4+ T cells sorted from blood, taken on the day of influenza vaccination. The receptors originated from an adult who received the influenza vaccine.

This chain joins TRBV5-1 and TRBJ2-5, with D tentatively TRBD2 (5 bases). V was trimmed by 4 bases and J by 11 bases, leaving 18 bases between them. The germline CDR1 and CDR2 sequences are SGHRS and YFSETQ. The length of the CDR3 is 13 residues. The CDR3 DNA reads TGCGCCAGCAGCCTACCCAGCGCCGGGGAACAGTACTTC. Its translation is CASSLPSAGEQYF.

The V gene is TRBV19, the J gene TRBJ1-6; D remains unclear. V dropped 5 bases and J dropped 7 bases, with 9 bases sitting between them. The V gene's germline CDR1 is LNHDA and CDR2 SQIVND (reference sequence). The CDR3 covers 13 residues. The CDR3 sequence: CASSGEWNSPLHF. As DNA, the CDR3 is TGTGCCAGTAGTGGGGAGTGGAATTCACCCCTCCACTTT. The variable domain in full, with the rest retrieved from reference TRBV19 and TRBJ1-6, is DGGITQSPKYLFRKEGQNVTLSCEQNLNHDAMYWYRQDPGQGLRLIYYSQIVNDFQKGDIAEGYSVSREKKESFPLTVTSAQKNPTAFYLCASSGEWNSPLHFGNGTRLTVT.

This clone has more than one count but fewer than ten. This rearrangement joins TRBV7-8 to TRBJ1-2; tentative D call: TRBD1 (6 bases). This CDR3 is 14 amino acids long. Trimming pared 4 bases from V and 2 bases from J, leaving 11 bases between. Germline CDR1 reads SGHVS; CDR2 reads FQNEAQ. CDR3 nucleotide sequence: TGTGCCAGCAGCTACCAAGGACAGAACTATGGCTACACCTTC. Translating it yields CASSYQGQNYGYTF.

The chain couples TRBV25-1 to TRBJ2-3; D could derive from TRBD1 or TRBD2 (5 bases each). The CDR3 loop spans 15 amino acids. The V end lost 3 bases, the J end lost 0 bases, and 10 bases lay between the germline ends. Germline CDR1 is MGHDK and CDR2 is SYGVNS. CDR3 region: CASSEQGASTDTQYF. The CDR3 DNA reads TGTGCCAGCAGTGAGCAGGGAGCTAGCACAGATACGCAGTATTTT.

V and J are TRBV18 and TRBJ2-3, with D perhaps matching TRBD1 (6 bases). The CDR3 totals 15 residues. CDR1 KGHSH and CDR2 LQKENI come from the germline V gene. Between the trimmed V and J ends, which lost 3 bases and 8 bases, there was a span of 18 bases. This CDR3 is CASSPTGPPAGTQYF. The CDR3 nucleotides read TGTGCCAGCTCACCGACAGGACCACCGGCGGGTACGCAGTATTTT.

The rearrangement links TRBV7-9 to TRBJ2-5, with a tentative D call TRBD2 (7 bases). CDR3 length equals 13 residues. Trimming pared 10 bases from V and 3 bases from J, leaving 15 bases between. Germline V gene sequence: CDR1 SEHNR, CDR2 FQNEAQ (reference sequence). The CDR3, as DNA: TGTGCCACCGCGGGCGGGGGCAAAGAGACCCAGTACTTC. This gives the protein CATAGGGKETQYF.

The genes are TRBV18 and TRBJ2-5, with 7 bases aligning to TRBD1. Per germline, CDR1 KGHSH and CDR2 LQKENI. The V segment lost 1 base and the J segment 5 bases; nucleotides outside the gene matches: 16. The CDR3 spans 18 residues. CDR3 protein: CASSPLPRTGSFKETQYF. CDR3 in DNA: TGTGCCAGCTCACCACTCCCCCGGACAGGATCTTTTAAGGAGACCCAGTACTTC.

V gene TRBV5-4 combines with J gene TRBJ2-3, with 9 bases lining up with TRBD2. Trimming at V came to 5 bases and at J to 5 bases, leaving 6 bases not matched to a gene. This CDR3 comprises 14 residues. CDR1 and CDR2 (germline): SGHNT, YYREEE (reference sequence). Here the CDR3 DNA reads TGTGCCAGCAGTCGGACTAGCGCGGGAGATACGCAGTATTTT. Translating gives CASSRTSAGDTQYF. The whole variable domain, remainder taken from reference TRBV5-4 and TRBJ2-3, is ETGVTQSPTHLIKTRGQQVTLRCSSQSGHNTVSWYQQALGQGPQFIFQYYREEENGRGNFPPRFSGLQFPNYSSELNVNALELDDSALYLCASSRTSAGDTQYFGPGTRLTVL.

The gene calls are TRBV7-3 and TRBJ2-6, with 7 bases identical to TRBD2. CDR1 is SGHTA, CDR2 FQGTGA, per germline. The J segment lost 1 base and the V segment lost 0 bases, leaving 0 bases of the junction unmatched. The CDR3 spans 16 residues. The CDR3 is CASSLTGGSGANVLTF. The CDR3 nucleotides are TGTGCCAGCAGCTTAACGGGAGGGTCTGGGGCCAACGTCCTGACTTTC.

This sequence joins TRBV18 and TRBJ1-1; TRBD1 aligns across 7 bases. Germline-derived CDR1 and CDR2 are KGHSH and LQKENI. The V gene end was trimmed by 2 bases and the J gene end by 1 base; junction bases not matched to a gene: 7. CDR3 size: 16 residues. As DNA, the CDR3 is TGTGCCAGCTCACCATCCTTTAACAGGGGGAACACTGAAGCTTTCTTT. This translates into CASSPSFNRGNTEAFF.

J is TRBJ2-3 and V is TRBV5-4; 8 bases agree with TRBD2. Germline loops: CDR1 SGHNT, CDR2 YYREEE (reference sequence). This CDR3 has 14 residues. The V gene end was trimmed by 1 base and the J gene end by 6 bases; junction bases not matched to a gene: 4. CDR3 sequence: CASSLRGGRDTQYF. Here the CDR3 DNA reads TGTGCCAGCAGCTTGAGAGGCGGGAGGGATACGCAGTATTTT. The full variable domain, with the rest looked up from reference TRBV5-4 and TRBJ2-3, is ETGVTQSPTHLIKTRGQQVTLRCSSQSGHNTVSWYQQALGQGPQFIFQYYREEENGRGNFPPRFSGLQFPNYSSELNVNALELDDSALYLCASSLRGGRDTQYFGPGTRLTVL.

This clone was seen more than once but under ten times. The genes are TRBV11-2 and TRBJ2-7; the D call may be TRBD1 or TRBD2 (5 bases each). The CDR3 contains 13 residues. Germline V gene sequence: CDR1 SGHAT, CDR2 FQNNGV. V lost 4 bases to trimming and J lost 3 bases, with 10 bases between them. This chain's CDR3 is CASSSGPGYEQYF. CDR3 DNA: TGTGCCAGCAGCTCGGGACCAGGCTACGAGCAGTACTTC. The full variable domain, completed using reference TRBV11-2 and TRBJ2-7, is EAGVAQSPRYKIIEKRQSVAFWCNPISGHATLYWYQQILGQGPKLLIQFQNNGVVDDSQLPKDRFSAERLKGVDSTLKIQPAKLEDSAVYLCASSSGPGYEQYFGPGTRLTVT.